The 30 T cell receptor beta chains below come from one sample, sequenced in a study of post-analysis software for immune sequencing data. Unique-molecular-identifier-tagged TCR beta cDNA libraries were used. A single record per CDR3 protein comes from TCRdb applying MiXCR to the PCR reads. Here the sample spans around 180,000 distinct CDR3 sequences, approximately 30% being singletons. No antigen has been assigned to these receptors. Study-level results: There were about five TRBV segments more frequent in patients than controls, and TRBV5-6, TRBV5-1 and TRBV20-1 were among them.

Sequencing was done on a sample of blood. The source of these receptors is a girl aged 5-17 years with multiple sclerosis.

With regard to this clonotype: A much larger clone sits a single nucleotide away, making a read error possible. This rearrangement joins TRBV20-1 to TRBJ2-1; 11 bases line up with TRBD1. Germline V CDR1 and CDR2: DFQATT, SNEGSKA (reference sequence). V was pared by 5 bases and J by 9 bases, with 9 bases of the junction left unmatched. CDR3 length equals 14 residues. As DNA, the CDR3 is TGCAGTGCTCTCGGACAGGGGGCTCAAGGTGAGCAGTTCTTC. It yields the protein CSALGQGAQGEQFF.

The rearrangement joins TRBV13 to TRBJ2-5, with TRBD2 matching over 9 bases. The germline V gene encodes CDR1 PRHDT and CDR2 FYEKMQ (reference sequence). Unmatched junction bases numbered 13, after V lost 10 bases and J lost 4 bases. The length of the CDR3 is 15 residues. DNA of the CDR3: TGTGCCACCTGGGGACTTAGCGGGAGAAGAGAGACCCAGTACTTC. It codes for CATWGLSGRRETQYF.

This clonotype has a handful of counts. V usage is TRBV28 and J usage is TRBJ1-2; 8 nucleotides match TRBD1. Germline V gene lookup returns CDR1 MDHEN and CDR2 SYDVKM. The CDR3 runs 13 residues. V dropped 4 bases and J dropped 8; count of bases not matched to a gene: 6. The CDR3 DNA is TGTGCCAGCAGTTCGGGACAGGCCGGGGGCTACACCTTC. Protein: CASSSGQAGGYTF.

This clonotype was counted between two and nine times. This sequence joins TRBV7-3 and TRBJ2-3, with 9 nucleotides matching TRBD2. The trim removed 2 bases at V and 2 bases at J, leaving 5 bases unmatched. Looked up from germline, CDR1 is SGHTA and CDR2 is FQGTGA. The CDR3 runs to 16 residues. DNA of the CDR3: TGTGCCAGCAGCTTAGGGTCTAGCGGGGTCACAGATACGCAGTATTTT. Translation: CASSLGSSGVTDTQYF.

The chain has TRBV4-1 and TRBJ1-1, with D possibly being TRBD1 (6 bases). Trimming removed 1 base at V and 5 bases at J, with 14 bases between. The CDR3 spans 15 residues. Germline V gene data show CDR1 as MGHRA and CDR2 as YSYEKL. The chain's CDR3 is CASSQGQGLITEAFF. The CDR3 region has the DNA TGCGCCAGCAGCCAAGGTCAGGGGTTGATAACTGAAGCTTTCTTT.

This clonotype was recorded a few times. This chain connects TRBV28 to TRBJ2-1; a possible D gene is TRBD2 (5 bases). The CDR3 totals 11 residues. CDR1 is MDHEN, CDR2 SYDVKM, per germline. V was trimmed by 8 bases and J by 8 bases, leaving 10 bases between them. The chain's CDR3 is CASVGVDEQFF. The CDR3 DNA reads as TGTGCCAGCGTCGGGGTGGATGAGCAGTTCTTC.

The V call is TRBV4-2, the J call TRBJ1-5, with D unresolved. Germline V CDR1 and CDR2: LGHNA, YNFKEQ. The CDR3 spans 14 residues. Trimming cost V 7 bases and J 9 bases, with 19 bases left between them. The CDR3 loop reads CASKVASELGPQHF. In DNA form, the CDR3 reads TGTGCCAGCAAAGTGGCTTCCGAATTGGGGCCCCAGCATTTT.

The chain combines TRBV5-1 with TRBJ1-1; D unclear. The germline V and J ends were trimmed by 4 bases and 1 base, with 14 bases remaining between them. The CDR3 covers 15 residues. Looked up from germline, CDR1 is SGHRS and CDR2 is YFSETQ. As DNA, the CDR3 is TGCGCCAGCAGCAAGGACGGGGTGGAGAACACTGAAGCTTTCTTT. As protein: CASSKDGVENTEAFF.

On this clonotype: Given a much more abundant clone one base away, this may be a read error. The chain is built from TRBV15 and TRBJ2-4, with unresolved D. The length of the CDR3 is 12 residues. The V and J ends lost 5 bases and 13 bases respectively, with 15 bases between them. Germline values: CDR1 LNHNV, CDR2 YYDKDF (reference sequence). The CDR3 DNA is TGTGCCACCAGCGAGCAAAACTACAAGCAGTACTTC. Translating it yields CATSEQNYKQYF.

This clonotype was observed a handful of times. The V call is TRBV3-1, the J call TRBJ1-2, with 10 nucleotides matching TRBD1. Germline CDR1 reads LGHDT; CDR2 reads YNNKEL (reference sequence). This CDR3 has 19 residues. V lost 0 bases to trimming and J lost 8 bases; unmatched junction nucleotides: 18. CDR3 region: CASSQDSKGHWDRGVGYTF. The CDR3 coding sequence is TGTGCCAGCAGCCAAGATTCGAAAGGGCACTGGGACAGGGGAGTGGGCTACACCTTC.

This clonotype was found many times. The CDR3 DNA reads as TGTGCCAGCAGCCCACGGACTAGCGGGGGGCGGTACCAAGAGACCCAGTACTTC. Translated, it gives CASSPRTSGGRYQETQYF. The gene calls are TRBV11-2 and TRBJ2-5, with 14 bases identical to TRBD2. J gave up 0 bases and V 5 bases, and 8 bases lay outside the gene matches. The CDR3 is made up of 18 amino acids. From germline, CDR1 is SGHAT and CDR2 FQNNGV.

V gene TRBV6-1 combines with J gene TRBJ2-7; D unclear. Germline V gene data show CDR1 as MNHNS and CDR2 as SASEGT. With 5 bases removed from V and 0 bases from J, the gap between germline ends came to 8 bases. CDR3 length: 13 residues. CDR3 DNA: TGTGCCAGCAGTCCCCTCCCCTCCTACGAGCAGTACTTC. As protein: CASSPLPSYEQYF.

The chain is built from TRBV12-3 or TRBV12-4 and TRBJ2-1; possibly TRBD1 for D (5 bases). The J call may be in error: the DNA end matches TRBJ2-7 better. The CDR3 contains 17 residues. The CDR3 here is CASSSTFDSSSYNEQYF. The CDR3 DNA reads as TGTGCCAGCAGTTCCACATTCGACAGCAGCTCCTACAATGAGCAGTACTTC.

This clonotype appeared many times. The chain carries TRBV7-2 and TRBJ2-7; D may be TRBD1 (5 bases). Trimming took 1 base from V and 2 from J, leaving 12 bases between them. Germline CDR1 reads SGHTA; CDR2 reads FQGNSA. The CDR3 is 15 residues long. CDR3 sequence: CASSLGQGQAYEQYF. The DNA of the CDR3 is TGTGCCAGCAGCTTAGGGCAGGGCCAGGCCTACGAGCAGTACTTC.

The rearrangement links TRBV3-1 to TRBJ1-6; D gene ambiguous. Trimming took off 1 base at V and 10 bases at J, with 8 bases between the two ends. Germline values: CDR1 LGHDT, CDR2 YNNKEL (reference sequence). There are 13 residues in the CDR3. The CDR3 is CASSQVSDSPLHF. CDR3 DNA sequence: TGTGCCAGCAGCCAAGTTAGCGACTCACCCCTCCACTTT.

The V and J genes are TRBV11-2 and TRBJ2-1; 10 bases fit TRBD1. The length of the CDR3 is 16 residues. CDR1 is SGHAT, CDR2 FQNNGV, per germline. Trimming cost V 9 bases and J 3 bases; bases outside gene matches: 11. The CDR3 DNA follows: TGTGCCAGTAGCCGCTGGACAGGGGGTTTCTACAATGAGCAGTTCTTC. Translated, it gives CASSRWTGGFYNEQFF. Looking up the rest from reference TRBV11-2 and TRBJ2-1 gives the full variable domain: EAGVAQSPRYKIIEKRQSVAFWCNPISGHATLYWYQQILGQGPKLLIQFQNNGVVDDSQLPKDRFSAERLKGVDSTLKIQPAKLEDSAVYLCASSRWTGGFYNEQFFGPGTRLTVL.

Regarding this clonotype: A much larger clone is a single base away; this may be a read error. This rearrangement joins TRBV7-3 to TRBJ2-5; either TRBD1 or TRBD2 may fit D (6 bases each). V lost 5 bases to trimming and J lost 11 bases, with 24 bases between them. This CDR3 has 15 amino acids. The germline V gene encodes CDR1 SGHTA and CDR2 FQGTGA. The CDR3: CASSPMGAGQNEQYF. In DNA form, the CDR3 reads TGTGCCAGCAGCCCTATGGGGGCGGGGCAGAATGAGCAGTACTTC.

The J gene is TRBJ2-3, the V gene TRBV7-6, with D hard to call. Trimming shortened V by 4 bases and J by 5 bases, and 10 bases separated the two germline ends. There are 13 residues in the CDR3. The germline CDR1 and CDR2 sequences are SGHVS and FNYEAQ. CDR3: CASSSDPGDTQYF. The CDR3 DNA follows: TGTGCCAGCAGCTCCGACCCGGGAGATACGCAGTATTTT.

This clonotype was picked up a small number of times. The chain has TRBV27 and TRBJ2-1; D might be TRBD1 (6 bases). V was shortened by 3 bases and J by 2 bases, with 8 bases between the two germline ends. Germline CDR1 is MNHEY and CDR2 is SMNVEV (reference sequence). The CDR3 length is 14 residues. The CDR3 here is CASSFDRTYNEQFF. The CDR3 DNA reads TGTGCCAGCAGTTTCGACAGGACCTACAATGAGCAGTTCTTC.

This rearrangement joins TRBV20-1 to TRBJ2-4; D is possibly TRBD2 (6 bases). CDR1 is DFQATT, CDR2 SNEGSKA, per germline (reference sequence). The CDR3 spans 11 residues. The chain's CDR3 is CSAGTFWEQYF. DNA of the CDR3: TGCAGCGCCGGGACTTTCTGGGAGCAGTACTTC.

This clonotype was counted many times. The chain joins TRBV28 to TRBJ2-3; perhaps TRBD1 as D (5 bases). The germline gives CDR1 MDHEN, CDR2 SYDVKM. The V end lost 5 bases, the J end lost 3 bases, and 9 bases lay between the germline ends. The CDR3 is made up of 13 amino acids. The CDR3 protein is CASSPQGTDTQYF. In nucleotides, the CDR3 is TGTGCCAGCAGTCCTCAGGGAACAGATACGCAGTATTTT. Complete variable domain (other parts from reference TRBV28 and TRBJ2-3): DVKVTQSSRYLVKRTGEKVFLECVQDMDHENMFWYRQDPGLGLRLIYFSYDVKMKEKGDIPEGYSVSREKKERFSLILESASTNQTSMYLCASSPQGTDTQYFGPGTRLTVL.

This chain joins TRBV28 and TRBJ1-2, with D tentatively TRBD1 (5 bases). Trimming took off 7 bases at V and 0 bases at J, with 15 bases between the two ends. CDR3 length: 15 amino acids. Germline lookup yields CDR1 MDHEN and CDR2 SYDVKM. The CDR3 DNA follows: TGTGCCAGCACCCTAGGTGGGGCAGCTAACTATGGCTACACCTTC. The encoded protein is CASTLGGAANYGYTF.

The chain carries TRBV10-3 and TRBJ2-3; TRBD2 matches at 10 bases. From germline, CDR1 is ENHRY and CDR2 SYGVKD. The CDR3 is 15 residues long. The V gene end was trimmed by 3 bases and the J gene end by 1 base; junction bases not matched to a gene: 1. This chain's CDR3 is CAISDGTSGTDTQYF. The CDR3 DNA reads TGTGCCATCAGTGACGGGACTAGCGGCACAGATACGCAGTATTTT.

The V and J genes are TRBV28 and TRBJ2-1, with D possibly being TRBD1 or TRBD2 (5 bases each). This CDR3 has 14 residues. With 4 bases removed from V and 7 bases from J, the gap between germline ends came to 14 bases. Germline CDR1 and CDR2: MDHEN and SYDVKM. The CDR3 bases are TGTGCCAGCAGTTCCTGGGGGAGCGTGAATGAGCAGTTCTTC. It translates to CASSSWGSVNEQFF. Combining the CDR3 with reference TRBV28 and TRBJ2-1 gives the whole variable domain DVKVTQSSRYLVKRTGEKVFLECVQDMDHENMFWYRQDPGLGLRLIYFSYDVKMKEKGDIPEGYSVSREKKERFSLILESASTNQTSMYLCASSSWGSVNEQFFGPGTRLTVL.

About this clonotype itself: A single base separates this from a much larger clone, so it may be a read error. The CDR3 nucleotides are TGTGCCAGCAGCGAACGTCCCTCTAGCGGGTACAATGAGCAGTACTTC. As protein: CASSERPSSGYNEQYF. This chain joins TRBV21-1 and TRBJ2-1; TRBD2, as called in the table, went unchecked against the DNA. The J call is in doubt because the DNA end fits TRBJ2-7 better. TRBV21-1 is flagged as a pseudogene. CDR3 length: 16 residues.

There are a few counts of this clonotype. The V and J genes are TRBV29-1 and TRBJ1-3; D not certain. CDR1 and CDR2 (germline): SQVTM, ANQGSEA. The CDR3 length is 13 residues. V lost 1 base, J lost 3 bases, and 7 bases lay in between. In DNA form, the CDR3 reads TGCAGCGTTGAAGGGAACCGTGGAAACACCATATATTTT. Amino acids: CSVEGNRGNTIYF.

The rearrangement joins TRBV12-3 or TRBV12-4 to TRBJ2-1; D possibly corresponds to TRBD1 (5 bases). V lost 7 bases and J lost 5, with 12 bases in between. This CDR3 comprises 13 residues. The CDR3: CASIFRENNEQFF. In DNA, the CDR3 is TGTGCCAGCATTTTCAGGGAAAACAATGAGCAGTTCTTC.

Comment on this clonotype: The junction shows a germline mismatch at one end, possibly a read error. This sequence joins TRBV15 and TRBJ1-2; no reliable D call. Germline values: CDR1 LNHNV, CDR2 YYDKDF (reference sequence). The CDR3 runs to 12 residues. The CDR3 bases are TGTGCCGCCAGCAGAGCCGGGTTTGGCTACACCTTC. Amino acid sequence: CAASRAGFGYTF.

A few counts support this clonotype. The gene calls are TRBV5-8 and TRBJ2-5, with TRBD2 matching over 10 bases. Germline trimming cut 0 bases from V and 5 bases from J; bases unmatched to any gene: 10. The CDR3 runs to 17 residues. Germline V lookup: CDR1 SGHTS, CDR2 YDEGEE. The CDR3 region has the DNA TGTGCCAGCAGCTTGGGGGCCGGGCTAGCGGGAGTCGAGACCCAGTACTTC. This encodes CASSLGAGLAGVETQYF. The full variable domain, its missing parts supplied by reference TRBV5-8 and TRBJ2-5, is EAGVTQSPTHLIKTRGQQATLRCSPISGHTSVYWYQQALGLGLQFLLWYDEGEERNRGNFPPRFSGRQFPNYSSELNVNALELEDSALYLCASSLGAGLAGVETQYFGPGTRLLVL.

The rearrangement uses TRBV7-2 and TRBJ2-5, with 8 nucleotides matching TRBD1. The J call could be wrong; TRBJ2-7 is a better fit for the DNA end. Germline V CDR1 and CDR2: SGHTA, FQGNSA. This CDR3 contains 15 residues. CDR3: CACGLRTGRMYEQYF. Written as DNA, the CDR3 is TGTGCCTGCGGCTTAAGGACAGGGCGCATGTACGAGCAGTACTTC.